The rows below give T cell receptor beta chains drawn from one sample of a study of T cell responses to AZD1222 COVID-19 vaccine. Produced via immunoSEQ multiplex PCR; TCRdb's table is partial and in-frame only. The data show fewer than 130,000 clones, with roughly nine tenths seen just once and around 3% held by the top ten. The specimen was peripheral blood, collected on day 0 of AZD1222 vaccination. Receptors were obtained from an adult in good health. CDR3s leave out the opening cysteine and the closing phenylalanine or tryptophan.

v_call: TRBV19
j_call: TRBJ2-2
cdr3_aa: ASSGRGDTGELF

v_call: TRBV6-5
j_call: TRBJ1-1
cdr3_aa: ASLVDLMNTEAF

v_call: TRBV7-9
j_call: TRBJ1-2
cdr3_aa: ASSLGTDGYT

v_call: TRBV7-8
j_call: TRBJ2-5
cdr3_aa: ASSLHEGVEQTQY

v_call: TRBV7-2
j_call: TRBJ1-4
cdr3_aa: ASSLVGGGEKLF

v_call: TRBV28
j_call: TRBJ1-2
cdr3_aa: ASSRGRDYGYT

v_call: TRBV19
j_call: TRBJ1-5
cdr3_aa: ASTPSRGNPSNQPQH

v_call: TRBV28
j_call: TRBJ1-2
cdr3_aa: ASTSGLNFAGYT

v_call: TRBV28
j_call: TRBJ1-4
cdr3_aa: ASLQGQANEKLF

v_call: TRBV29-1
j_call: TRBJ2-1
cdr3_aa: SVQRLAGTSYNEQF

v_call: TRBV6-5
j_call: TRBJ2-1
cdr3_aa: ASEAHSSSYNEQF